The 24 T cell receptor beta chains presented below share a single source sample, sequenced in a study of blood T cell repertoires in COVID-19 (dated by TCRdb to the early 2020s). Library prep was done by the immunoSEQ multiplex PCR assay. Held by TCRdb, this immuneACCESS table contains in-frame sequences only and omits some clones. Under half of the omission traces to an unresolved V gene where checked; the cause of the rest is unknown. The sample profile shows 250,000 to 300,000 clones; more than 75% of them were found once. Of the sample, more than 0.95% is held by the ten largest clones. The sequenced sample consisted of peripheral blood. The receptors derive from a woman in her 40s who had recovered from COVID-19.

V and J are TRBV19 and TRBJ2-1; 8 nucleotides agree with TRBD2. CDR1 is LNHDA, CDR2 SQIVND, per germline (reference sequence). The CDR3 loop spans 17 amino acids. Trimming took 7 bases from V and 2 from J; bases not matched to a gene: 13. As DNA, the CDR3 is TGTGCCAGTACCGCCGACGGGGGGGGGTTTGCCTACAATGAGCAGTTCTTC. Protein: CASTADGGGFAYNEQFF.

The chain uses TRBV2 and TRBJ2-1; TRBD1 matches 10 bases. The junction had 2 bases not matched to a gene; V was cut back by 6 bases and J by 3 bases. This CDR3 has 14 amino acids. From germline, CDR1 is SNHLY and CDR2 FYNNEI. CDR3 sequence (DNA): TGTGCCAGCAGAAGGGACAGGGGCTACAATGAGCAGTTCTTC. Translation: CASRRDRGYNEQFF.

This rearrangement joins TRBV6-2 or TRBV6-3 to TRBJ1-5; 7 bases are shared with TRBD1. The CDR3 is made up of 12 amino acids. The V gene end was trimmed by 6 bases and the J gene end by 6 bases; junction bases not matched to a gene: 2. Germline CDR1 MNHEY, CDR2 SVGEGT. The CDR3 sequence: CASSRQGQPQHF. The CDR3 DNA sequence: TGTGCCAGCAGCCGACAGGGTCAGCCCCAGCATTTT.

V is TRBV24-1 and J is TRBJ2-5, with TRBD1 matching 7 bases. Germline CDR1 and CDR2: KGHDR and SFDVKD. The length of the CDR3 is 14 residues. Germline trimming cut 5 bases from V and 5 bases from J; bases unmatched to any gene: 7. CDR3 nucleotide sequence: TGTGCCACCAGTGCCACACAGGGGTGGGAGACCCAGTACTTC. Translated: CATSATQGWETQYF.

The genes are TRBV16 and TRBJ2-1, with 7 positions matching TRBD2. After removal of 3 bases from V and 0 bases from J, the junction contained 20 bases not matched to a gene. Looked up from germline, CDR1 is KGHSY and CDR2 is FQNENV. CDR3 length: 21 residues. The CDR3, as DNA: TGTGCCAGCAGCCAGGCGGCGGGGCTAGCGGCACCCTTTCTCTCCTACAATGAGCAGTTCTTC. Amino acids: CASSQAAGLAAPFLSYNEQFF.

V is TRBV7-9 and J is TRBJ2-1; 8 nucleotides align to TRBD2. In germline, CDR1 is SEHNR, CDR2 FQNEAQ (reference sequence). The CDR3 consists of 14 residues. J gave up 6 bases and V 7 bases, and 8 bases lay outside the gene matches. The CDR3 region is CASTGREATNEQFF. In DNA, the CDR3 is TGTGCCAGCACGGGGCGGGAGGCCACCAATGAGCAGTTCTTC.

The V call is TRBV27, the J call TRBJ1-5; perhaps TRBD1 as D (5 bases). CDR1 and CDR2 from the germline V gene are MNHEY and SMNVEV (reference sequence). This CDR3 is 14 amino acids long. Deletions cut 6 bases from V and 8 bases from J, with 17 bases between. This CDR3 reads CASRWKEGREPQHF. DNA of the CDR3: TGTGCCAGCAGGTGGAAGGAGGGGAGGGAGCCCCAGCATTTT.

The rearrangement uses TRBV30 and TRBJ2-7, with D possibly matching TRBD1 (6 bases). The CDR3 contains 12 residues. V was pared by 3 bases and J by 3 bases, with 9 bases between. Germline lookup yields CDR1 GTSNPN and CDR2 SVGIG (reference sequence). CDR3: CAWRGRGYEQYF. CDR3 nucleotides: TGTGCCTGGAGGGGCAGGGGCTACGAGCAGTACTTC.

The V and J genes are TRBV5-4 and TRBJ2-7; 14 positions agree with TRBD2. Per germline, CDR1 SGHNT and CDR2 YYREEE (reference sequence). The CDR3 totals 15 residues. Germline trimming cut 7 bases from V and 5 bases from J; bases unmatched to any gene: 8. The CDR3 nucleotides are TGTGCCAGCCCCCCCGGGACTAGCGGGAGCCACGAGCAGTACGTC. Translation gives CASPPGTSGSHEQYV.

For this clone: This specimen includes other DNA sequences encoding the same CDR3. This chain uses TRBV6-5 with TRBJ1-1, with D possibly being TRBD1 (6 bases). This CDR3 has 13 residues. The germline gives CDR1 MNHEY, CDR2 SVGAGI. Trimming left V 5 bases short and J 4 bases short, with 11 bases between. The CDR3 is CASSRGGGTEAFF. In nucleotides, the CDR3 is TGTGCCAGCAGTAGGGGGGGCGGCACTGAAGCTTTCTTT.

The rearrangement uses TRBV30 and TRBJ1-4; 8 bases line up with TRBD1. The CDR3 runs 13 residues. Per germline, CDR1 GTSNPN and CDR2 SVGIG (reference sequence). V trimming: 3 bases; J trimming: 8 bases; junction bases outside the gene matches: 5. CDR3 region: CAWRGQGREKLFF. The CDR3 region has the DNA TGTGCCTGGAGAGGACAGGGTCGCGAAAAACTGTTTTTT.

The chain is built from TRBV6-5 and TRBJ2-7; weak D call: TRBD1 (5 bases). Germline V gene lookup returns CDR1 MNHEY and CDR2 SVGAGI. Trimming pared 2 bases from V and 7 bases from J, leaving 15 bases between. The CDR3 length is 14 residues. CDR3: CASSYARRGAEQYF. CDR3 coding DNA: TGTGCCAGCAGTTACGCCCGCCGTGGGGCGGAGCAGTACTTC.

The chain has TRBV5-1 and TRBJ1-2, with TRBD1 matching 8 bases. Looked up from germline, CDR1 is SGHRS and CDR2 is YFSETQ. With V trimmed by 4 bases and J by 8 bases, 7 bases remained unmatched. CDR3 length: 13 amino acids. The CDR3 DNA reads TGCGCCAGCAGCCAAGGACAGGGCGGCGGCTACACCTTC. It encodes CASSQGQGGGYTF.

This clone was observed once. The chain couples TRBV4-1 to TRBJ2-2; D gene uncertain. Trimming removed 0 bases at V and 6 bases at J, with 11 bases between. The CDR3 spans 15 residues. The germline gives CDR1 MGHRA, CDR2 YSYEKL. The CDR3: CASSQEGPRSGELFF. CDR3 coding DNA: TGCGCCAGCAGCCAAGAAGGCCCGAGGTCCGGGGAGCTGTTTTTT.

This chain connects TRBV3-1 (or the pseudogene TRBV3-2) to TRBJ1-1, with D possibly matching TRBD1 (6 bases). V shed 4 bases and J shed 4 bases, with 13 bases lying between them. CDR1 and CDR2 from the germline V gene are LGHDT and YNNKEL (reference sequence). This CDR3 comprises 14 residues. CDR3 protein: CASSPKTGGTEAFF. DNA of the CDR3: TGTGCCAGCAGCCCGAAGACAGGTGGCACTGAAGCTTTCTTT.

V gene TRBV19 combines with J gene TRBJ1-1; a possible D gene is TRBD1 (5 bases). CDR1 is LNHDA and CDR2 is SQIVND in the germline V gene (reference sequence). Trimming took off 9 bases at V and 4 bases at J, with 9 bases between the two ends. The CDR3 is made up of 11 amino acids. CDR3 protein: CASDGGTEAFF. The CDR3 DNA follows: TGTGCCAGCGACGGGGGCACTGAAGCTTTCTTT.

The chain links TRBV2 to TRBJ2-1; 8 bases agree with TRBD2. Per the germline V gene, CDR1 is SNHLY and CDR2 is FYNNEI. The CDR3 is 15 amino acids. Trimming removed 6 bases from V and 3 bases from J; junction bases left unmatched: 7. The CDR3 nucleotides read TGTGCCAGCAGCCCCGGACTAGCAGGCTACAATGAGCAGTTCTTC. It encodes CASSPGLAGYNEQFF.

The V gene is TRBV11-2, the J gene TRBJ1-2; 10 bases agree with TRBD1. Germline V gene lookup returns CDR1 SGHAT and CDR2 FQNNGV. V lost 5 bases to trimming and J lost 7 bases; unmatched junction nucleotides: 4. There are 13 residues in the CDR3. The CDR3 DNA follows: TGTGCCAGCAGCCCGACAGGGGGCTTTGGCTACACCTTC. Protein product: CASSPTGGFGYTF.

V and J are TRBV10-3 and TRBJ2-1; TRBD2 might be the D (6 bases). The CDR3 runs 16 residues. V lost 4 bases and J lost 3, with 16 bases in between. CDR1 and CDR2 from the germline V gene are ENHRY and SYGVKD. The CDR3: CAISGARDVGYNEQFF. The CDR3 DNA is TGTGCCATCAGTGGAGCGCGGGACGTCGGCTACAATGAGCAGTTCTTC.

The J gene is TRBJ2-5, the V gene TRBV6-6; D possibly corresponds to TRBD2 (6 bases). The germline V and J ends were trimmed by 0 bases and 5 bases, with 10 bases remaining between them. This CDR3 has 14 amino acids. In germline, CDR1 is MNHNY, CDR2 SVGAGI (reference sequence). The CDR3 DNA follows: TGTGCCAGCAGTTACTCACTAGGAGGGGAGACCCAGTACTTC. Amino acids: CASSYSLGGETQYF.

This clone was found a few times. At the DNA level, this CDR3 is encoded by other sequences in the same sample as well. The chain joins TRBV4-3 to TRBJ2-7; D is ambiguous. This CDR3 comprises 13 residues. In germline, CDR1 is LGHNA, CDR2 YSLEER. The V gene lost 1 base and the J gene lost 3 bases, with 7 bases spanning the gap. The CDR3, as DNA: TGCGCCAGCAGCCAAGGGGCCGGCTACGAGCAGTACTTC. Translated, it gives CASSQGAGYEQYF.

The J gene is TRBJ2-1, the V gene TRBV19; 12 bases fit TRBD2. V shed 5 bases and J 1 base; nucleotides not matched to a gene: 6. The CDR3 spans 17 residues. Germline V gives CDR1 LNHDA, CDR2 SQIVND (reference sequence). Written as DNA, the CDR3 is TGTGCCAGTAGTCGCGCTAGCGGGGGGGCGTCCTACAATGAGCAGTTCTTC. This sequence encodes CASSRASGGASYNEQFF.

This rearrangement joins TRBV18 to TRBJ1-2; D perhaps matches TRBD1 (5 bases). Trimming took 2 bases from V and 4 from J, leaving 17 bases between them. The CDR3 is 16 residues long. Germline-derived CDR1 and CDR2 are KGHSH and LQKENI. CDR3 protein: CASSPRAGERFYGYTF. CDR3 nucleotides: TGTGCCAGCTCACCAAGGGCGGGGGAACGGTTCTATGGCTACACCTTC.

The genes are TRBV19 and TRBJ1-5; perhaps TRBD1 as D (5 bases). The germline V and J ends were trimmed by 3 bases and 7 bases, with 10 bases remaining between them. The CDR3 has 13 amino acids. Germline CDR1 and CDR2: LNHDA and SQIVND (reference sequence). The CDR3 nucleotides read TGTGCCAGTAGTATTCCTCAGGGACAGCCCCAGCATTTT. The encoded protein is CASSIPQGQPQHF.